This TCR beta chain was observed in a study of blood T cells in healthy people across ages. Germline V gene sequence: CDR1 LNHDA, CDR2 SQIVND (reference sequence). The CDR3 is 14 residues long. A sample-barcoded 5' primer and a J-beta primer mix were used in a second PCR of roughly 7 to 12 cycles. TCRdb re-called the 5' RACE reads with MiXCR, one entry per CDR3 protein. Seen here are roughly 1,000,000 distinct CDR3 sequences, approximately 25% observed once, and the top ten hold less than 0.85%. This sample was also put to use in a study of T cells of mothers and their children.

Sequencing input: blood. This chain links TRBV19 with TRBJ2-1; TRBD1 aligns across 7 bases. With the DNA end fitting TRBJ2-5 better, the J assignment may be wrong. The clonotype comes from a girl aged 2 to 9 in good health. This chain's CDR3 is CATSRGGTGETQYF. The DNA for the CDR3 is TGTGCCACCTCCCGAGGGGGCACCGGGGAGACCCAGTACTTC.